A single sample gave rise to the 27 T cell receptor beta chains below, sequenced in a study of OX40 agonist ivuxolimab in advanced cancers. The protocol was immunoSEQ multiplex PCR, while the TCRdb copy is restricted to in-frame clones and leaves out a portion. The sample lists about 70,000 clones, roughly 80% occurring once. Sequencing used CD4+ or CD8+ T cells sorted from blood, obtained in a trial of the OX40 agonist ivuxolimab. Receptor source: an adult with an advanced solid tumor such as melanoma, head and neck, liver or kidney cancer.

The rearrangement links TRBV5-1 to TRBJ1-2; perhaps TRBD1 as D (6 bases). Between the trimmed V and J ends, which lost 4 bases and 8 bases, there was a span of 15 bases. CDR3 length: 13 amino acids. CDR1 and CDR2 (germline): SGHRS, YFSETQ. The CDR3 protein is CASSPIQGQGYTF. CDR3 sequence (DNA): TGCGCCAGCAGCCCTATTCAGGGGCAGGGCTACACCTTC.

This clone was counted a few times. Different DNA sequences within this sample yield the same CDR3. The chain couples TRBV19 to TRBJ1-1; the D is unclear. V lost 3 bases to trimming and J lost 1 base, with 6 bases between them. Germline CDR1 and CDR2: LNHDA and SQIVND (reference sequence). The CDR3 extends over 13 amino acids. The CDR3 nucleotides read TGTGCCAGTAGTATTGGCCCGAACACTGAAGCTTTCTTT. Protein: CASSIGPNTEAFF.

This clone was seen a single time. J is TRBJ1-1 and V is TRBV9; D might be TRBD1 (5 bases). The ends were cut back, 7 bases at V and 9 bases at J, with 16 bases in the middle. Germline V gives CDR1 SGDLS, CDR2 YYNGEE. CDR3 length: 12 amino acids. The CDR3 is CASSLRGEQAFF. The CDR3 bases are TGTGCCAGCTCTCTCAGAGGGGAACAAGCTTTCTTT.

This clone was recorded a few times. The rearrangement links TRBV19 to TRBJ1-5; D not resolved. Looked up from germline, CDR1 is LNHDA and CDR2 is SQIVND (reference sequence). The CDR3 is 15 amino acids. Deletions cut 5 bases from V and 11 bases from J, with 22 bases between. CDR3 sequence reads: CASSPTWVEGSAQHF. The CDR3 nucleotides are TGTGCCAGTAGTCCGACATGGGTTGAAGGATCAGCCCAGCATTTT.

J is TRBJ1-1 and V is TRBV19; D is unclear. The CDR3 length is 14 residues. The V end lost 5 bases, the J end lost 0 bases, and 10 bases lay between the germline ends. Per germline, CDR1 LNHDA and CDR2 SQIVND (reference sequence). Written as DNA, the CDR3 is TGTGCCAGTAGTCATGCACCTATGAACACTGAAGCTTTCTTT. Its protein product is CASSHAPMNTEAFF.

The rearrangement joins TRBV27 to TRBJ1-4, with D tentatively TRBD1 (5 bases). The germline V gene encodes CDR1 MNHEY and CDR2 SMNVEV (reference sequence). V was pared by 4 bases and J by 12 bases, with 18 bases between. The CDR3 consists of 14 residues. In DNA form, the CDR3 reads TGTGCCAGCAGTTCGGGACGGCCGATTTGGGAACTGTTTTTT. It translates to CASSSGRPIWELFF.

V usage is TRBV27 and J usage is TRBJ1-6, with D possibly TRBD1 on 5 matching bases. This CDR3 is built from 15 residues. V shed 11 bases and J shed 4 bases, with 18 bases lying between them. Germline CDR1 and CDR2: MNHEY and SMNVEV (reference sequence). As DNA, the CDR3 is TGTGCCTCGGGGGAAGGTAGAGCTTATAATTCACCCCTCCACTTT. Its protein product is CASGEGRAYNSPLHF.

The V and J genes are TRBV7-9 and TRBJ2-7; D is ambiguous. Germline CDR1 reads SEHNR; CDR2 reads FQNEAQ (reference sequence). CDR3 length: 14 residues. Trimming shortened V by 5 bases and J by 6 bases, and 17 bases separated the two germline ends. The CDR3 nucleotides are TGTGCCAGCAGCCCTACCCTCGACGTCGGCGAGCAGTACTTC. Translation: CASSPTLDVGEQYF.

The chain employs TRBV4-1 and TRBJ2-1; 16 bases are a match to TRBD2. The germline gives CDR1 MGHRA, CDR2 YSYEKL. V lost 2 bases and J lost 2; bases outside the gene matches: 6. CDR3 length equals 19 residues. This CDR3 is CASSQKGLAGGPPYNEQFF. The CDR3 nucleotides read TGCGCCAGCAGCCAAAAGGGACTAGCGGGAGGGCCCCCCTACAATGAGCAGTTCTTC.

This sequence joins TRBV2 and TRBJ2-2, with TRBD1 matching 9 bases. V trimming: 5 bases; J trimming: 0 bases; junction bases outside the gene matches: 4. The CDR3 spans 16 residues. CDR1 is SNHLY, CDR2 FYNNEI, per germline. CDR3: CASSKTGGPNTGELFF. The CDR3 coding sequence is TGTGCCAGCAGTAAAACAGGGGGCCCGAACACCGGGGAGCTGTTTTTT.

The CDR3 loop is CASSPRAQTGNGYTF. CDR3 nucleotide sequence: TGTGCCAGCAGCCCCCGGGCCCAAACGGGGAATGGCTACACCTTC. The V gene is TRBV7-2, the J gene TRBJ1-2; D unresolved. Germline CDR1 and CDR2: SGHTA and FQGNSA. Trimming removed 5 bases from V and 6 bases from J, with 19 bases in between. The CDR3 is 15 residues long.

The gene calls are TRBV5-6 and TRBJ2-5, with D perhaps TRBD1 (6 bases). Germline values: CDR1 SGHDT, CDR2 YYEEEE. The CDR3 covers 14 residues. Trimming removed 0 bases from V and 4 bases from J, with 10 bases in between. The CDR3 loop is CASSLVGQIETQYF. CDR3 nucleotide sequence: TGTGCCAGCAGCTTGGTCGGACAGATAGAGACCCAGTACTTC.

J is TRBJ2-1 and V is TRBV4-3; 7 positions match TRBD2. After removal of 0 bases from V and 8 bases from J, the junction contained 7 bases not matched to a gene. The CDR3 covers 15 residues. The germline V gene has CDR1 LGHNA and CDR2 YSLEER. The CDR3 DNA follows: TGCGCCAGCAGCCAAGAATCGAGACTAGCCCATGAGCAGTTCTTC. Its protein is CASSQESRLAHEQFF.

In its sample, this clone was seen once. The chain carries TRBV19 and TRBJ2-1, with TRBD2 matching over 7 bases. Germline V gives CDR1 LNHDA, CDR2 SQIVND (reference sequence). The CDR3 has 15 residues. Unmatched junction bases numbered 9, after V lost 7 bases and J lost 3 bases. This CDR3 reads CASTRRESGYNEQFF. The CDR3 DNA sequence: TGTGCCAGTACCCGGCGGGAGTCTGGCTACAATGAGCAGTTCTTC.

A few counts support this clone. V and J are TRBV19 and TRBJ1-5; D call uncertain. The CDR3 spans 15 residues. Germline V gene data show CDR1 as LNHDA and CDR2 as SQIVND (reference sequence). The V and J ends lost 3 bases and 7 bases respectively, with 16 bases between them. Written as DNA, the CDR3 is TGTGCCAGTAGTATCGGCTCGGGTCTTGAGCAGCCCCAGCATTTT. Its protein is CASSIGSGLEQPQHF.

This sequence joins TRBV28 and TRBJ1-4; TRBD1 might be the D (5 bases). V shed 5 bases and J shed 7 bases, with 14 bases lying between them. This CDR3 has 14 amino acids. Per the germline V gene, CDR1 is MDHEN and CDR2 is SYDVKM. The DNA for the CDR3 is TGTGCCAGCAGTGGGTGGGGGGAAACTGAAAAACTGTTTTTT. Amino acid sequence: CASSGWGETEKLFF.

This sequence joins TRBV6-5 and TRBJ1-1; D is unresolved. CDR1 MNHEY and CDR2 SVGAGI come from the germline V gene. V was cut by 2 bases and J by 1 base, with 8 bases left in between. The CDR3 is 14 residues long. The CDR3 reads CASSYIASNTEAFF. The CDR3 region has the DNA TGTGCCAGCAGTTACATTGCTTCGAACACTGAAGCTTTCTTT.

This chain connects TRBV29-1 to TRBJ1-2; TRBD1 matches at 9 bases. Per germline, CDR1 SQVTM and CDR2 ANQGSEA. J lost 6 bases, V lost 7 bases, and 9 bases had no gene match. This CDR3 is 13 amino acids long. The CDR3 DNA is TGCAGCGCCTACTTGGGACAGGGCGATGGCTACACCTTC. It is translated as CSAYLGQGDGYTF.

This rearrangement joins TRBV9 to TRBJ2-2; D unresolved. This CDR3 region has 15 residues. Trimming shortened V by 0 bases and J by 3 bases, and 9 bases separated the two germline ends. Germline V gene lookup returns CDR1 SGDLS and CDR2 YYNGEE. The CDR3 region is CASSVVVGHTGELFF. In DNA, the CDR3 is TGTGCCAGCAGCGTAGTGGTCGGGCACACCGGGGAGCTGTTTTTT.

The V gene is TRBV14, the J gene TRBJ2-3; tentative D call: TRBD2 (7 bases). Deletions cut 3 bases from V and 4 bases from J, with 14 bases between. The CDR3 runs 15 residues. Germline V gene lookup returns CDR1 SGHDN and CDR2 FVKESK. CDR3 DNA sequence: TGTGCCAGCAGCCATCTGGGGGGGGCCGCAGATACGCAGTATTTT. This sequence encodes CASSHLGGAADTQYF.

This rearrangement joins TRBV2 to TRBJ1-2; D unclear. This CDR3 region has 18 residues. V lost 6 bases, J lost 6 bases, and 29 bases lay in between. Germline CDR1 is SNHLY and CDR2 is FYNNEI. DNA for the CDR3: TGTGCCAGCAGGGTAGTACCCCAGGCAACAGCGGACTCTAATGGCTACACCTTC. Translation gives CASRVVPQATADSNGYTF.

With respect to this clone: A far larger clone is one nucleotide away, so this likely arose from a read error. The CDR3 sequence: CASSRVANEKLFF. The CDR3 DNA reads as TGCGCCAGCAGCCGGGTGGCTAATGAAAAACTGTTTTTT. The gene calls are TRBV5-1 and TRBJ1-4; the D is unclear. The CDR3 loop spans 13 amino acids. V was clipped by 4 bases and J by 3 bases, with 7 bases between them. Germline V gene lookup returns CDR1 SGHRS and CDR2 YFSETQ.

This clone was seen more than once but under ten times. This rearrangement joins TRBV30 to TRBJ1-2, with 8 nucleotides matching TRBD1. This CDR3 is built from 16 residues. Germline trimming cut 1 base from V and 4 bases from J; bases unmatched to any gene: 11. Germline loops: CDR1 GTSNPN, CDR2 SVGIG (reference sequence). The CDR3 loop is CAWSAFRDRGFYGYTF. For the CDR3, the DNA is TGTGCCTGGAGTGCTTTCCGCGACAGGGGTTTCTATGGCTACACCTTC.

The chain joins TRBV5-8 to TRBJ1-6; TRBD1 agrees at 10 bases. This CDR3 comprises 14 residues. Germline CDR1 SGHTS, CDR2 YDEGEE. V lost 4 bases and J lost 9; bases outside the gene matches: 4. The CDR3 nucleotides are TGTGCCAGCAGCCGGACAGGGGGTGGTTCACCCCTCCACTTT. It translates to CASSRTGGGSPLHF.

The chain combines TRBV5-4 with TRBJ1-6, with 8 bases aligning to TRBD1. This CDR3 contains 15 residues. Germline CDR1 is SGHNT and CDR2 is YYREEE (reference sequence). J gave up 9 bases and V 0 bases, and 5 bases lay outside the gene matches. CDR3 bases: TGTGCCAGCAGCTTGGCAGGACAGGGAGGTTCACCCCTCCACTTT. This codes for CASSLAGQGGSPLHF.

This chain uses TRBV11-2 with TRBJ1-4; D not resolved. Germline V lookup: CDR1 SGHAT, CDR2 FQNNGV. The CDR3 length is 16 residues. The V end was cut by 5 bases, the J end by 3 bases, with 16 bases between. In nucleotides, the CDR3 is TGTGCCAGCAGCCCGCTGGGGTGGATGTCTAATGAAAAACTGTTTTTT. This encodes CASSPLGWMSNEKLFF.

The gene calls are TRBV4-3 and TRBJ2-5, with 13 bases aligning to TRBD2. This CDR3 spans 16 amino acids. Germline V gives CDR1 LGHNA, CDR2 YSLEER. Trimming at V came to 1 base and at J to 4 bases, leaving 3 bases not matched to a gene. The CDR3 sequence: CASSQVGLAGRETQYF. The CDR3, as DNA: TGCGCCAGCAGCCAAGTGGGACTAGCGGGGAGAGAGACCCAGTACTTC.